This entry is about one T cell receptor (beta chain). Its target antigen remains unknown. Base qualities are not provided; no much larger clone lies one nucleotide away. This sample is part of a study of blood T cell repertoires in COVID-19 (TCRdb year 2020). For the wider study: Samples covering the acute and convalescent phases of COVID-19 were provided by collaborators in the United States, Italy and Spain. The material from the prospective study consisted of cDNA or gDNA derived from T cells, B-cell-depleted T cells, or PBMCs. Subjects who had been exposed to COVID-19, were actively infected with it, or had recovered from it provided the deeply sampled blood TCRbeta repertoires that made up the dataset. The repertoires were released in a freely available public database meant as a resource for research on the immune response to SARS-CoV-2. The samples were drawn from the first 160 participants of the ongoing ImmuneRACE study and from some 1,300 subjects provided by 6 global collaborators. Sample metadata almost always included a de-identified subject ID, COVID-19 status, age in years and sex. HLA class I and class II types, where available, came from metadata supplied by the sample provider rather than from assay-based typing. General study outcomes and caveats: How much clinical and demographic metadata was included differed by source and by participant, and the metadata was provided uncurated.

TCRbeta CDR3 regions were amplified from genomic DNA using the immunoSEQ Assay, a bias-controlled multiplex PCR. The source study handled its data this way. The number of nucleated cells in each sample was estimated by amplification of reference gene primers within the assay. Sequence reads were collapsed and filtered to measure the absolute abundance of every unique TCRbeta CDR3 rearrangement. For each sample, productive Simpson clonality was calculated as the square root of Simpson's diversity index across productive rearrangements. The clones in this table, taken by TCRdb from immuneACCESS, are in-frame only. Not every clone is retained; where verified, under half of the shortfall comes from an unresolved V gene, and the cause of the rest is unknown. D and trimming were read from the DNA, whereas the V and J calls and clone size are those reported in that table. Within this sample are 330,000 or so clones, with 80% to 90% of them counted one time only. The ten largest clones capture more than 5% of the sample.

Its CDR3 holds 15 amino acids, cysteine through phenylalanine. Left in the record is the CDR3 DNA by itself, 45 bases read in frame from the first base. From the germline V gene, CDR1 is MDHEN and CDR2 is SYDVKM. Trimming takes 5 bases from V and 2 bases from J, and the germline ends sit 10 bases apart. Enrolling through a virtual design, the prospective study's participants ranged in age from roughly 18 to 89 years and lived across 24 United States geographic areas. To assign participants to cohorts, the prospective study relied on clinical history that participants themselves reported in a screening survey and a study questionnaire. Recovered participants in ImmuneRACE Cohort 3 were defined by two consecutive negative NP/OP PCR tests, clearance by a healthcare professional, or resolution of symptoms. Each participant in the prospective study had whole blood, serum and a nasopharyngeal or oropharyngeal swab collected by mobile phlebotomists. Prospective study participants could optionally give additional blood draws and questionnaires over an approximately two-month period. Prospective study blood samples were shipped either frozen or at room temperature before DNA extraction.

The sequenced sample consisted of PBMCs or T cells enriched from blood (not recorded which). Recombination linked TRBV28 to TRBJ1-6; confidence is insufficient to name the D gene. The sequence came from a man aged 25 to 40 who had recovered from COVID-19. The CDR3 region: CASSPEGTYNSPLHF. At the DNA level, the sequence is TGTGCCAGCAGTCCCGAGGGCACCTATAATTCACCCCTCCACTTT.